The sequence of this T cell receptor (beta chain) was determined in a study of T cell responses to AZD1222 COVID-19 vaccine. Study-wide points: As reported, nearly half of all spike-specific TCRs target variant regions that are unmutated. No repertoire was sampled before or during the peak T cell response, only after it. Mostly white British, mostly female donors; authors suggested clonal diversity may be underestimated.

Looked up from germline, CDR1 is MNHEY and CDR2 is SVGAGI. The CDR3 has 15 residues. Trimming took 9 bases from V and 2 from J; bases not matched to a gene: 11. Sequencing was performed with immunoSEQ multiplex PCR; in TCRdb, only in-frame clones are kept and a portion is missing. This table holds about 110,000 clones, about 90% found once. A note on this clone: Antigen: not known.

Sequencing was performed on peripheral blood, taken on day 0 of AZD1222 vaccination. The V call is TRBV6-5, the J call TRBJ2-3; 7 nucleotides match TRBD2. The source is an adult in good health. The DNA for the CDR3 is TGTGCCAGTTCTCCGAGCGGGATCTACACAGATACGCAGTATTTT. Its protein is CASSPSGIYTDTQYF.